A selection of T cell receptor beta chains follows, all from one sample in a study of cytomegalovirus exposure and HLA in healthy donors. The data were produced by immunoSEQ multiplex PCR, yet TCRdb's version contains in-frame clones alone and is incomplete. The profile shows nearly 80,000 clones, roughly 79% of them singletons. Sequenced: PBMCs. Source of these receptors: a woman aged 40 to 50 in good health and CMV-seropositive. Each CDR3 is given with its conserved first and last residue. D genes are given only for firm matches. Clone size is stated in some rows and not others, as once, few, many or a class when expanded.

>TRBV7-6|NA|TRBJ2-2|NA
CASSLASFGGNGELFF
TGTGCCAGCAGCTTAGCGAGTTTCGGGGGTAACGGGGAGCTGTTTTTT
>TRBV30|TRBD1|TRBJ1-3|NA
CAWGTGLDSGNTIYF
TGTGCCTGGGGGACAGGTTTGGACTCTGGAAACACCATATATTTT
>TRBV25-1|NA|TRBJ2-7|few
CASSPGVHEQYF
TGTGCCAGCAGCCCAGGGGTCCACGAGCAGTACTTC
>TRBV28|NA|TRBJ2-5|NA
CASSFPSAALGETQYF
TGTGCCAGCAGTTTTCCTAGCGCGGCCCTAGGGGAGACCCAGTACTTC
>TRBV5-1|TRBD2|TRBJ2-1|NA
CASSFLGTSGVNEQFF
TGCGCCAGCAGCTTTCTAGGGACTAGCGGGGTCAATGAGCAGTTCTTC
>TRBV7-6|NA|TRBJ1-4|few
CASSLDRWPNEKLFF
TGTGCCAGCAGCTTAGACAGGTGGCCTAATGAAAAACTGTTTTTT
>TRBV5-1|NA|TRBJ1-5|NA
CASSLALTGLDPNSNQPQHF
TGCGCCAGCAGCTTGGCCCTAACAGGGCTCGACCCCAATAGCAATCAGCCCCAGCATTTT
>TRBV7-8|NA|TRBJ1-5|NA
CASSGTDGGSNQPQHF
TGTGCCAGCAGCGGGACGGACGGGGGAAGCAATCAGCCCCAGCATTTT
>TRBV5-6|NA|TRBJ2-1|once
CASSPTVGGNSYNEQFF
TGTGCCAGCAGCCCTACGGTCGGCGGGAACTCCTACAATGAGCAGTTCTTC
>TRBV4-1|NA|TRBJ2-7|NA
CASSQRVWASVDSYEQYF
TGCGCCAGCAGCCAACGAGTCTGGGCTAGCGTCGACTCCTACGAGCAGTACTTC
>TRBV9|NA|TRBJ2-1|NA
CASSVTLGGTTEQFF
TGTGCCAGCAGCGTGACCCTCGGCGGGACGACTGAGCAGTTCTTC
>TRBV6-5|NA|TRBJ1-2|few
CASSYSRGNTYGYTF
TGTGCCAGCAGTTACTCCCGGGGGAACACTTATGGCTACACCTTC
>TRBV5-5|NA|TRBJ2-6|NA
CASSSPTYSGANVLTF
TGTGCCAGCAGCTCCCCCACTTACTCTGGGGCCAACGTCCTGACTTTC
>TRBV6-1|TRBD1|TRBJ2-7|NA
CASSSGQGSYEQYF
TGTGCCAGCAGCTCCGGACAGGGGTCCTACGAGCAGTACTTC
>TRBV6-5|TRBD1|TRBJ1-2|NA
CASRPGGTGGDGYTF
TGTGCCAGCAGACCCGGAGGGACAGGGGGAGATGGCTACACCTTC
>TRBV7-2|TRBD1|TRBJ1-2|NA
CASRPTGSYGYTF
TGTGCCAGCAGGCCGACAGGGTCCTATGGCTACACCTTC
>TRBV21-1|NA|TRBJ1-5|NA
CASLDGSTGGHQPQHF
TGTGCCAGCCTGGACGGTTCAACAGGGGGACATCAGCCCCAGCATTTT
>TRBV2|TRBD2|TRBJ2-4|NA
CASSPGTGAGGARANIQYF
TGTGCCAGCTCCCCAGGAACCGGCGCGGGGGGAGCAAGGGCAAACATTCAGTACTTC
>TRBV18|NA|TRBJ1-2|once
CASSPAGNYGYTF
TGTGCCAGCTCACCAGCGGGGAACTATGGCTACACCTTC
>TRBV19|NA|TRBJ1-6|NA
CASSIAGYSSPLHF
TGTGCCAGTAGTATAGCAGGGTACAGTTCACCCCTCCACTTT